This record covers a single TCR beta chain. Germline CDR1 is MNHEY and CDR2 is SVGAGI. V shed 6 bases and J shed 6 bases, with 18 bases lying between them. The CDR3 loop spans 14 amino acids. This sample is part of a study of blood T cell repertoires in COVID-19. Turning to the study itself: The samples span acute and convalescent COVID-19 from the United States, Italy and Spain. PBMCs, B-cell-depleted T cells, or T cells were the source of the cDNA or gDNA that made up the material.

Study processing details: Reference gene primers were amplified, and this amplification served to estimate nucleated cell counts. This table comes from immunoSEQ multiplex PCR, and its TCRdb copy is limited to in-frame clones, with some not included. V and J calls and clone size come straight from that table; D and trimming were deduced from the DNA. Of 150,000 to 160,000 clones listed, about four fifths were seen once; the top ten hold just over 0.55%. The TCR sequence derives from a man between 60 and 75 years old with acute or convalescent COVID-19. Sequenced material: peripheral blood. This sequence joins TRBV6-5 and TRBJ2-7, with D possibly TRBD1 on 6 matching bases. CDR3 sequence: CASRTGGALREQYF. The CDR3, as DNA: TGTGCCAGCAGGACAGGTGGGGCCTTACGCGAGCAGTACTTC.